The 4 T cell receptor beta chains below all came from one sample that was sequenced in a study of blood T cells in healthy people across ages. With a J-beta primer mix and a sample-barcoded 5' primer, a second PCR ran about 7 to 12 cycles. TCRdb called the 5' RACE reads again in MiXCR, with one record for every CDR3 protein. This sample has roughly 680,000 distinct CDR3 sequences, with approximately 52% found just once. Sequencing was carried out using blood. These TCRs come from an elderly woman in good health.

There are many counts of this clonotype. J is TRBJ2-3 and V is TRBV7-9; D gene unclear. V lost 1 base and J lost 6, with 8 bases in between. This CDR3 contains 13 residues. Germline V gene sequence: CDR1 SEHNR, CDR2 FQNEAQ (reference sequence). CDR3 DNA sequence: TGTGCCAGCAGCTTAGTCCCGCTTGATACGCAGTATTTT. It is translated as CASSLVPLDTQYF.

The chain joins TRBV11-1 to TRBJ2-3; no clear D. This CDR3 has 13 amino acids. V lost 5 bases, J lost 4 bases, and 10 bases lay in between. Germline CDR1 and CDR2: SGHAT and FQDESV (reference sequence). The CDR3 bases are TGTGCCAGCAGCGTTGGCGTTCCAGATACGCAGTATTTT. Translation gives CASSVGVPDTQYF.

There are many counts of this clonotype. The chain carries TRBV27 and TRBJ1-6, with 7 bases identical to TRBD1. V shed 7 bases and J 5 bases; nucleotides not matched to a gene: 2. Germline-derived CDR1 and CDR2 are MNHEY and SMNVEV (reference sequence). There are 13 residues in the CDR3. The CDR3 here is CASTGQDNSPLHF. In DNA, the CDR3 is TGTGCCAGCACCGGACAGGATAATTCACCCCTCCACTTT.

The V call is TRBV5-6, the J call TRBJ2-1, with TRBD2 matching 7 bases. Trimming cost V 0 bases and J 8 bases; bases outside gene matches: 8. This CDR3 contains 15 residues. Germline CDR1 reads SGHDT; CDR2 reads YYEEEE. This CDR3 reads CASSLGLAVQDEQFF. The CDR3 DNA is TGTGCCAGCAGCTTGGGGCTAGCGGTACAGGATGAGCAGTTCTTC.